Shown below are 10 T cell receptor beta chains from a single sample sequenced in a study of tumor and adjacent non-tumor tissue in lung cancer. No cell sorting was done before RNA was extracted from the tissue. TCRbeta libraries were built with three rounds of nested PCR, modified from ARM-PCR. TCRdb itself ran the multiplex PCR reads through MiXCR, one entry per CDR3 protein. The repertoire has roughly 120,000 distinct CDR3 sequences, more than 60% of them found once; the top ten carry 37%. Source material: lung tumor tissue. These TCRs come from a woman aged 60-75 years with non-small cell lung cancer.

With respect to this clonotype: Compared with germline, one end of the junction differs, possibly owing to a read error. The V gene is TRBV6-1, the J gene TRBJ1-1; 8 bases are shared with TRBD1. Per the germline V gene, CDR1 is MNHNS and CDR2 is SASEGT. The CDR3 runs to 13 residues. Here the CDR3 reads CTSQTDRGTEAIF. The CDR3 nucleotides read TGTACCAGCCAAACCGACAGGGGAACTGAAGCCATCTTT.

The chain is built from TRBV20-1 and TRBJ1-2, with unresolved D. Germline lookup yields CDR1 DFQATT and CDR2 SNEGSKA (reference sequence). Trimming pared 6 bases from V and 1 base from J, leaving 15 bases between. CDR3 length: 14 residues. The CDR3 DNA follows: TGCAGTGCCGCCCCCTCGGGAGATAACTATGGCTACACCTTC. Its protein is CSAAPSGDNYGYTF.

This clonotype was seen a single time. One junction end disagrees with the germline gene, perhaps due to a read error. The chain links TRBV11-3 to TRBJ2-1; D possibly corresponds to TRBD2 (5 bases). The V gene's germline CDR1 is SGHNT and CDR2 YENEEA. This CDR3 region has 13 residues. The CDR3 here is CASTRASYNEQLF. The CDR3 nucleotides read TGTGCCAGCACGAGGGCGTCCTACAATGAGCAGTTGTTC.

This clonotype has a single count. A read error may explain this, as a much larger clone is one base away. The gene calls are TRBV10-2 and TRBJ1-2; no firm D call. V dropped 5 bases and J dropped 6 bases, with 16 bases sitting between them. Germline V gene data show CDR1 as WSHSY and CDR2 as SAAADI. The CDR3 is 14 residues long. The CDR3 loop reads CASSNQISWNGYTF. The DNA of the CDR3 is TGCGCCAGCAGTAACCAGATCTCATGGAATGGCTACACCTTC.

Written as DNA, the CDR3 is TGTGCCAGCAGCCTAATGACAGTCCAAGAGACCCAGTACTTC. Protein: CASSLMTVQETQYF. V and J are TRBV11-2 and TRBJ2-5, with TRBD1 as a possible D gene (5 bases). Germline V gene sequence: CDR1 SGHAT, CDR2 FQNNGV. The V end was cut by 5 bases, the J end by 1 base, with 11 bases between. The length of the CDR3 is 14 residues.

This clonotype appeared once. The rearrangement joins TRBV20-1 to TRBJ1-1, with a tentative D call TRBD1 (5 bases). The CDR3 covers 15 residues. Germline values: CDR1 DFQATT, CDR2 SNEGSKA (reference sequence). The CDR3 nucleotides are TGCAATCCTAGAGATCAGGGTATGATGAACACTGAAGCTTTCTTT. Protein: CNPRDQGMMNTEAFF.

Turning to this clonotype: A single base separates this from a much larger clone, so it may be a read error. V usage is TRBV29-1 and J usage is TRBJ2-7; 9 positions agree with TRBD1. V shed 6 bases, J shed 6 bases, and the junction held 9 bases outside the gene matches. This CDR3 has 13 amino acids. Germline V CDR1 and CDR2: SQVTM, ANQGSEA. The CDR3 DNA reads TGCAGCGTATGCGGGACAGGGTTCGGCGAGCAGTACTTC. Translated: CSVCGTGFGEQYF.

In regard to this clonotype: One junction end does not reproduce the germline sequence, and a read error may be involved. CDR3 sequence reads: CASSIRGDSLGSPHHF. The CDR3 coding sequence is TGTGCCAGCAGTATTCGAGGGGACTCCCTCGGATCACCCCACCACTTT. The chain uses TRBV12-3 or TRBV12-4 and TRBJ1-6; D might be TRBD1 (5 bases). The CDR3 runs to 16 residues.

In its sample, this clonotype was seen many times. The rearrangement links TRBV10-1 to TRBJ2-3; D gene unclear. This CDR3 has 13 amino acids. Trimming stripped 6 bases from V and 0 bases from J, with 7 bases between. The germline CDR1 and CDR2 sequences are WNHNN and SYGVQD (reference sequence). CDR3 sequence: CASRGSSTDTQYF. In DNA, the CDR3 is TGCGCCAGCAGGGGCTCTAGCACAGATACGCAGTATTTT.

V gene TRBV28 combines with J gene TRBJ2-4; possibly TRBD1 for D (5 bases). CDR3 size: 15 residues. Germline-derived CDR1 and CDR2 are MDHEN and SYDVKM. The germline V and J ends were trimmed by 5 bases and 7 bases, with 18 bases remaining between them. This CDR3 reads CASSKTRGVGNIQYF. Here the CDR3 DNA reads TGTGCCAGCAGTAAAACAAGGGGCGTCGGGAACATTCAGTACTTC.